This TCR beta chain was profiled in a study of somatic mutations in cytotoxic T cells in rheumatoid arthritis. Study-wide findings and caveats: CD8+ T-cell clonality showed no significant difference between rheumatoid arthritis patients and age-matched healthy controls.

Worth noting for this clone: Its antigen remains unidentified.

The germline V gene encodes CDR1 SGHTA and CDR2 FQGNSA. The CDR3 runs to 13 residues. Trimming took off 4 bases at V and 3 bases at J, with 10 bases between the two ends. Positive magnetic bead selection isolated CD4+ and CD8+ cells, and flow cytometry checked purity. Clones were sequenced by immunoSEQ multiplex PCR, and TCRdb holds only the in-frame ones, with some missing. The table shows around 12,000 clones, with 65% to 80% occurring only once. The TCR was taken from an adult with rheumatoid arthritis. Sequenced material: CD8+ T cells sorted from blood. This chain joins TRBV7-2 and TRBJ2-7, with D tentatively TRBD1 (6 bases). CDR3 protein: CASSYAGVYEQYF. CDR3 sequence (DNA): TGTGCCAGCAGCTATGCAGGGGTCTACGAGCAGTACTTC.